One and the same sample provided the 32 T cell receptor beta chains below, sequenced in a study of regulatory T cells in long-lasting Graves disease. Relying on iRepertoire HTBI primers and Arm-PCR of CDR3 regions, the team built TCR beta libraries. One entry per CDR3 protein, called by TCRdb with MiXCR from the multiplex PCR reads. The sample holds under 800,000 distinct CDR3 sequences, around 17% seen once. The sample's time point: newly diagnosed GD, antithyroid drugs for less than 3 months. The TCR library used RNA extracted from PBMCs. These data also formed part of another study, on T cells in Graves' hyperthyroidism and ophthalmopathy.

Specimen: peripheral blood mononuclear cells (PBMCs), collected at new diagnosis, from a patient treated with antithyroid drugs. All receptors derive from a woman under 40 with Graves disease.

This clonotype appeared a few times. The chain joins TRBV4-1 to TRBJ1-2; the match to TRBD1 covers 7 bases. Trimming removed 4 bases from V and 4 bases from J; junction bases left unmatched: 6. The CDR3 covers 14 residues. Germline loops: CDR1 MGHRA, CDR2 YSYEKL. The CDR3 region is CASSPGGRVYGYTF. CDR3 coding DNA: TGCGCCAGCAGCCCAGGGGGACGGGTCTATGGCTACACCTTC.

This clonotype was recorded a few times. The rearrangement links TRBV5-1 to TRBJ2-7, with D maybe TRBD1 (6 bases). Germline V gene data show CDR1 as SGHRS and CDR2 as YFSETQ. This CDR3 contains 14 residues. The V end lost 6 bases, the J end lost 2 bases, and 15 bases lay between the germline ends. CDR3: CASTGTGSTYEQYF. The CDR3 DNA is TGCGCCAGCACAGGTACAGGGAGCACCTACGAGCAGTACTTC. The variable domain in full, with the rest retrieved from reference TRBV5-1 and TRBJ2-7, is KAGVTQTPRYLIKTRGQQVTLSCSPISGHRSVSWYQQTPGQGLQFLFEYFSETQRNKGNFPGRFSGRQFSNSRSEMNVSTLELGDSALYLCASTGTGSTYEQYFGPGTRLTVT.

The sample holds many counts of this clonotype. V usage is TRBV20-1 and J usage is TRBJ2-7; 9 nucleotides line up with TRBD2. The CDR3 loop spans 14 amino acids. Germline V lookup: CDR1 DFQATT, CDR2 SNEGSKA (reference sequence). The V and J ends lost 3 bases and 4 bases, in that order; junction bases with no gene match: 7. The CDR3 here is CSARLAGGEYEQYF. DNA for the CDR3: TGCAGTGCTAGGCTGGCGGGAGGGGAGTACGAGCAGTACTTC.

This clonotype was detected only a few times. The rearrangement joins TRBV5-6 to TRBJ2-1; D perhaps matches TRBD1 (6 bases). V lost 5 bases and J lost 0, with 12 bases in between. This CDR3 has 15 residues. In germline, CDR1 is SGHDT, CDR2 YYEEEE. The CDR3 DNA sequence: TGTGCCAGCAGTCCAGGGGTGAACTCCTACAATGAGCAGTTCTTC. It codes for CASSPGVNSYNEQFF.

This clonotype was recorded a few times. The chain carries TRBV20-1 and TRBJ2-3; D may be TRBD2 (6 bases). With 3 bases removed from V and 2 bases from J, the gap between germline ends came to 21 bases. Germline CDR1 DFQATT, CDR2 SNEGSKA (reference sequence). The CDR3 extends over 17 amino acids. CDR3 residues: CSASPPPGAGNTDTQYF. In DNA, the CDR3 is TGCAGTGCTAGCCCTCCCCCCGGGGCGGGGAACACAGATACGCAGTATTTT.

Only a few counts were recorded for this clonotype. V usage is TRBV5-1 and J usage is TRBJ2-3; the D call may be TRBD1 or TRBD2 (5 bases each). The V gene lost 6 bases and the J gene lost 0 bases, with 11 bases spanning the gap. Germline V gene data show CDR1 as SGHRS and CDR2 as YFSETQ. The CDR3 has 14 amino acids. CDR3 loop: CASNPWDSTDTQYF. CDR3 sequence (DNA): TGCGCCAGCAACCCGTGGGACAGCACAGATACGCAGTATTTT.

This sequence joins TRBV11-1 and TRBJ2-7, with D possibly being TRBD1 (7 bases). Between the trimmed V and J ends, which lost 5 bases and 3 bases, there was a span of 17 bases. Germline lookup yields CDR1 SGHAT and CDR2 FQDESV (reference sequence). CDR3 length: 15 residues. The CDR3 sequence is CASSQEGAGIYEQYF. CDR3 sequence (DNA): TGTGCCAGCAGCCAAGAGGGGGCGGGGATCTACGAGCAGTACTTC.

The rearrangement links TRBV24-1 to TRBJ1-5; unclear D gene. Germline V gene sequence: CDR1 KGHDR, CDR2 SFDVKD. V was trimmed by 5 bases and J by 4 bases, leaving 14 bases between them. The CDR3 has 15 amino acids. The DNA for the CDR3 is TGTGCCACCAGTGCTAGATCTTTAGATAATCAGCCCCAGCATTTT. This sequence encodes CATSARSLDNQPQHF.

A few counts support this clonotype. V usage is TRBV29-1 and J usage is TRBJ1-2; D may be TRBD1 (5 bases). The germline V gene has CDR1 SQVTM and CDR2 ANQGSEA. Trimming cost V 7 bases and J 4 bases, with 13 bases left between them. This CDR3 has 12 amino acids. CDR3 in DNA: TGCAGCGGAACCGGGACCTGCTATGGCTACACCTTC. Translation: CSGTGTCYGYTF.

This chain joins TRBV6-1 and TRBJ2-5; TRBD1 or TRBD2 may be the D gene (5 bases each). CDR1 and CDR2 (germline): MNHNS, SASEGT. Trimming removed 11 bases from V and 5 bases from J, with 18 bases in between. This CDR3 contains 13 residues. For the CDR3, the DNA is TGTGCCGGCCGGGACGGCATGCGGGAGACCCAGTACTTC. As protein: CAGRDGMRETQYF.

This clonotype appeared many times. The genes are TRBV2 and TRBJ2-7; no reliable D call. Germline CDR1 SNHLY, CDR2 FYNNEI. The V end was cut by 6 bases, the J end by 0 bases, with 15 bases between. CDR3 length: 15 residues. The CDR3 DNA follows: TGTGCCAGCAGCACCGTCCCCATTAGCTCCTACGAGCAGTACTTC. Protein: CASSTVPISSYEQYF.

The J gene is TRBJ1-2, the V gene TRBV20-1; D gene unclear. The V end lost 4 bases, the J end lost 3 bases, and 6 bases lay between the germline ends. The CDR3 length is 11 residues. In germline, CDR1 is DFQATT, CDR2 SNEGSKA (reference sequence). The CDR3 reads CSANPDYGYTF. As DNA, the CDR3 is TGCAGTGCTAACCCCGACTATGGCTACACCTTC.

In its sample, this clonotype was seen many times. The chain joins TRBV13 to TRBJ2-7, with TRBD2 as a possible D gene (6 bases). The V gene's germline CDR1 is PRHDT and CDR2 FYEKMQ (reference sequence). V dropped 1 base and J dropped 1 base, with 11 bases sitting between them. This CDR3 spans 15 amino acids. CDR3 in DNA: TGTGCCAGCAGCTTAGCGGGAGTGGGATCCTACGAGCAGTACTTC. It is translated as CASSLAGVGSYEQYF.

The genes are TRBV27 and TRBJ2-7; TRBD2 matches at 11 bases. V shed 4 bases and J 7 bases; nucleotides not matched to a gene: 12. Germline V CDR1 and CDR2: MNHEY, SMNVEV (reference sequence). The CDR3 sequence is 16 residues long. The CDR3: CASSSSRGTSGAEQYF. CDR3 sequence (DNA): TGTGCCAGCAGTTCCTCCCGTGGGACTAGCGGCGCTGAGCAGTACTTC.

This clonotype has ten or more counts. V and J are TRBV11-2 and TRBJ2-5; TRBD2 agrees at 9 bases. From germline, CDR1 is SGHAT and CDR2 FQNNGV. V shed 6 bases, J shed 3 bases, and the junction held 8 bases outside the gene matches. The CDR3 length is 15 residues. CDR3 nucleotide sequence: TGTGCCAGCAGACAGGGGCTAGCGGGGAAAGAGACCCAGTACTTC. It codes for CASRQGLAGKETQYF.

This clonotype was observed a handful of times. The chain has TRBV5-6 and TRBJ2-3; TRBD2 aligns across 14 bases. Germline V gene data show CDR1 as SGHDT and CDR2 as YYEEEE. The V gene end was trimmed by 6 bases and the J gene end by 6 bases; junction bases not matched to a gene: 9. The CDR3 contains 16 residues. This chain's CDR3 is CASMAGTSGRGDTQYF. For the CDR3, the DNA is TGTGCCAGCATGGCCGGGACTAGCGGGAGAGGGGATACGCAGTATTTT.

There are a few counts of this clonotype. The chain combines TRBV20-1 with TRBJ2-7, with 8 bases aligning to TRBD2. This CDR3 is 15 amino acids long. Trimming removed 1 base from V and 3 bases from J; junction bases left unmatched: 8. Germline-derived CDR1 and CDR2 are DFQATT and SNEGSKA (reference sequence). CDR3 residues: CSARVVSGASYEQYF. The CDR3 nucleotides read TGCAGTGCTAGAGTTGTTAGCGGGGCTAGCTACGAGCAGTACTTC.

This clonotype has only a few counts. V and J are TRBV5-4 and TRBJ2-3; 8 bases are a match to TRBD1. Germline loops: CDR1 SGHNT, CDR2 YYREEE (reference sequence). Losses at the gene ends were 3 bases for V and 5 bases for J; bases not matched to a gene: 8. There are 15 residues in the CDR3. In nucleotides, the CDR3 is TGTGCCAGCAGCTACATGACAGGGGTGGTAGATACGCAGTATTTT. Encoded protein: CASSYMTGVVDTQYF. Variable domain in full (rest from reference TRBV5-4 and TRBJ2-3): ETGVTQSPTHLIKTRGQQVTLRCSSQSGHNTVSWYQQALGQGPQFIFQYYREEENGRGNFPPRFSGLQFPNYSSELNVNALELDDSALYLCASSYMTGVVDTQYFGPGTRLTVL.

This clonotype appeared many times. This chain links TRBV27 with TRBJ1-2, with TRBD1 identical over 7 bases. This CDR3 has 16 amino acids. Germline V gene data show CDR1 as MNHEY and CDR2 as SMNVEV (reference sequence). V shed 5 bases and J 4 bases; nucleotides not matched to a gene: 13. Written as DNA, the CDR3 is TGTGCCAGCAGTCCATCAAACAGGGGAAGGTTCTATGGCTACACCTTC. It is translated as CASSPSNRGRFYGYTF.

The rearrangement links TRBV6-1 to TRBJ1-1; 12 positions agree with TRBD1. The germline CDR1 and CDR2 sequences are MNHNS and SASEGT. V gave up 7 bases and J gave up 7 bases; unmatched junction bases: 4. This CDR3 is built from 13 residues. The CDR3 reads CASTGTGGGEAFF. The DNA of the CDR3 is TGTGCCAGCACCGGGACAGGGGGCGGTGAAGCTTTCTTT.

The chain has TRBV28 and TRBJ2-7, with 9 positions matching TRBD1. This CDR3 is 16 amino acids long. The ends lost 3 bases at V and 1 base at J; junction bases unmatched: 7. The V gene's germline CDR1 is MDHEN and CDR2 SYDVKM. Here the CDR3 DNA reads TGTGCCAGCAGTTTCGTTTTAGGACAGGGGTCCTACGAGCAGTACTTC. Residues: CASSFVLGQGSYEQYF.

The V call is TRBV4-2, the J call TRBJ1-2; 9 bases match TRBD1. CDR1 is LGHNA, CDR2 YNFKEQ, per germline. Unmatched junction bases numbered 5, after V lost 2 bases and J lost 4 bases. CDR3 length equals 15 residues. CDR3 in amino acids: CASSQTGQGGYGYTF. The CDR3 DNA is TGTGCCAGCAGCCAAACGGGACAGGGCGGCTATGGCTACACCTTC.

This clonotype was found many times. CDR3 sequence reads: CASTPLGAGGYNEQFF. CDR3 nucleotides: TGTGCCAGCACCCCGTTGGGAGCGGGAGGGTACAATGAGCAGTTCTTC. The rearrangement uses TRBV6-1 and TRBJ2-1; the match to TRBD2 covers 10 bases. Germline V lookup: CDR1 MNHNS, CDR2 SASEGT. Unmatched junction bases numbered 10, after V lost 7 bases and J lost 4 bases. CDR3 length: 16 amino acids.

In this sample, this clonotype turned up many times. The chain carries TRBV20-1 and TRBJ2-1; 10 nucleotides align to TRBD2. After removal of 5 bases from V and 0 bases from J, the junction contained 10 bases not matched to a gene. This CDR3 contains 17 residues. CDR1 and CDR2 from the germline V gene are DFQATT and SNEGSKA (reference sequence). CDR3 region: CSARTGLARASYNEQFF. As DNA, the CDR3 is TGCAGTGCTCGGACGGGACTAGCGAGAGCCTCCTACAATGAGCAGTTCTTC.

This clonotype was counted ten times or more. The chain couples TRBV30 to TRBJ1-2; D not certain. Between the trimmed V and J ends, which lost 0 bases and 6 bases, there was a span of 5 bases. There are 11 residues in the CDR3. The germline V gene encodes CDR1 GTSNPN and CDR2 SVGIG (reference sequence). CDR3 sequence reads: CAWSVFNGYTF. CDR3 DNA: TGTGCCTGGAGTGTATTTAATGGCTACACCTTC.

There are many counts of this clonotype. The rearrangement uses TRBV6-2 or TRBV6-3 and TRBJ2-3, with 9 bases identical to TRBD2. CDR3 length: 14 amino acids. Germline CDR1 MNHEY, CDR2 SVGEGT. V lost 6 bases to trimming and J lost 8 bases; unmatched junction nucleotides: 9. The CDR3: CASRGREGRGTQYF. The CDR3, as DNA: TGTGCCAGCAGGGGGCGGGAGGGCCGAGGTACGCAGTATTTT.

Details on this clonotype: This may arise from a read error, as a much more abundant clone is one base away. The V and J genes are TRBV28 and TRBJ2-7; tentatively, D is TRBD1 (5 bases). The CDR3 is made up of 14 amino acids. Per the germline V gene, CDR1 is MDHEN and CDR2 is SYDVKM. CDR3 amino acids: CASLITGGSSERYF. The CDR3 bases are TGTGCCAGCCTTATTACAGGCGGTTCCTCCGAGCGGTACTTC.

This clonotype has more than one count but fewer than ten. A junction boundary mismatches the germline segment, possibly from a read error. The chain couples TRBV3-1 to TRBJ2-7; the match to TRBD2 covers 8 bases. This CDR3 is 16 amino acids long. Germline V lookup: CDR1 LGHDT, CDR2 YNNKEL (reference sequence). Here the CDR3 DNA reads TGTGCCAGCAGCCCGGGAGGGCCCCTGAGCTCCTATGAGCAGTACTTC. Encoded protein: CASSPGGPLSSYEQYF.

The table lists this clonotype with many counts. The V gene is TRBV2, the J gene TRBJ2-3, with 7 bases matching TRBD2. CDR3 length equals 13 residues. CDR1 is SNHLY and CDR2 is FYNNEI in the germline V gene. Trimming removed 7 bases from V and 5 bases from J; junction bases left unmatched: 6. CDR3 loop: CASTGLGGDTQYF. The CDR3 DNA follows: TGTGCCAGCACCGGACTAGGCGGAGATACGCAGTATTTT.

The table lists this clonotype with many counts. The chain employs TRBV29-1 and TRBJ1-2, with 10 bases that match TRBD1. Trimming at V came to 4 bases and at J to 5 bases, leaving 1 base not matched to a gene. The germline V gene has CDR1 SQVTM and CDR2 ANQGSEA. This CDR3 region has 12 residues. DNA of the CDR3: TGCAGCGTTGGACAGGGGGCTTATGGCTACACCTTC. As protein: CSVGQGAYGYTF.

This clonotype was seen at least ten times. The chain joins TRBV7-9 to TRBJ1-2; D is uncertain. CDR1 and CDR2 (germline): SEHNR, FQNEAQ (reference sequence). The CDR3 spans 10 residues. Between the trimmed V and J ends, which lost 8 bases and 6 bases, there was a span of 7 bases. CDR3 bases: TGTGCCAGCCGGGGAAATGGCTACACCTTC. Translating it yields CASRGNGYTF.

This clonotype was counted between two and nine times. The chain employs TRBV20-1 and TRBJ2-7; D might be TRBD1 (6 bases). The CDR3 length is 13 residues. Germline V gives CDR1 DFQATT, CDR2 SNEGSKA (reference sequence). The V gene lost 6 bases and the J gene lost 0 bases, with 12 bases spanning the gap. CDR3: CSAPDSRSYEQYF. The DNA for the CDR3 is TGCAGTGCACCGGACAGCCGCTCCTACGAGCAGTACTTC.